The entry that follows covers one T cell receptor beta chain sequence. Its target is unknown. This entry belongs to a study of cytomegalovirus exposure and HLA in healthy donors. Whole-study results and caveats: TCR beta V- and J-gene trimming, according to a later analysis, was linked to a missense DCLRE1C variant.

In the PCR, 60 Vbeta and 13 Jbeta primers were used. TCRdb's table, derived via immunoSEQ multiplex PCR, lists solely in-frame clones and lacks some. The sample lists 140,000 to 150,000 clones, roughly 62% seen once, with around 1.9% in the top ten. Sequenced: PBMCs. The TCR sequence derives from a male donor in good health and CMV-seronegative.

CDR3 amino acids: CASSSGTGELFF. The CDR3 coding sequence is TGTGCCAGTAGTAGCGGCACCGGGGAGCTGTTTTTT. This chain links TRBV19 with TRBJ2-2, with D unresolved. The CDR3 extends over 12 amino acids. Looked up from germline, CDR1 is LNHDA and CDR2 is SQIVND (reference sequence). Trimming left V 4 bases short and J 4 bases short, with 4 bases between.